The 19 T cell receptor beta chains below were found in one sample sequenced in a study of T cell responses to AZD1222 COVID-19 vaccine. Using immunoSEQ multiplex PCR, the repertoire was profiled, and TCRdb retains in-frame clones only, with some absent. The sample carries over 100,000 clones, roughly four fifths recorded once. This sample comprised peripheral blood, obtained on day 0 of AZD1222 vaccination. Source of these receptors: an adult in good health.

This clone was seen only a few times. The chain has TRBV7-3 and TRBJ2-2, with D perhaps TRBD2 (6 bases). The V end lost 1 base, the J end lost 7 bases, and 13 bases lay between the germline ends. CDR3 size: 15 residues. Germline CDR1 and CDR2: SGHTA and FQGTGA. CDR3 protein: CASSLRAGIGGELFF. The DNA for the CDR3 is TGTGCCAGCAGCTTAAGGGCGGGAATTGGCGGGGAGCTGTTTTTT.

This chain links TRBV4-1 with TRBJ1-4; TRBD1 is a possible D gene (6 bases). The germline gives CDR1 MGHRA, CDR2 YSYEKL. Between the trimmed V and J ends, which lost 1 base and 4 bases, there was a span of 10 bases. This CDR3 comprises 15 residues. CDR3 DNA sequence: TGCGCCAGCAGCCAAGTTTGGGGGCTTAATGAAAAACTGTTTTTT. Encoded protein: CASSQVWGLNEKLFF.

J is TRBJ1-4 and V is TRBV18; no firm D call. The CDR3 spans 16 residues. Germline V gene lookup returns CDR1 KGHSH and CDR2 LQKENI. V was trimmed by 3 bases and J by 4 bases, leaving 15 bases between them. CDR3 bases: TGTGCCAGCTCACCTGTGACGATACTAAATAATGAAAAACTGTTTTTT. This gives the protein CASSPVTILNNEKLFF.

The chain has TRBV19 and TRBJ2-2; 7 bases are a match to TRBD2. J was trimmed by 0 bases and V by 2 bases; bases with no gene match: 0. The CDR3 runs 15 residues. Germline CDR1 is LNHDA and CDR2 is SQIVND (reference sequence). The CDR3 reads CASSILAANTGELFF. CDR3 DNA: TGTGCCAGTAGTATACTAGCGGCGAACACCGGGGAGCTGTTTTTT.

The chain joins TRBV6-5 to TRBJ2-1, with TRBD2 matching 14 bases. The germline gives CDR1 MNHEY, CDR2 SVGAGI. V shed 7 bases and J 5 bases; nucleotides not matched to a gene: 4. There are 15 residues in the CDR3. CDR3 nucleotide sequence: TGTGCCAGCATCCCGGGACTAGCGGGAGACAATGAGCAGTTCTTC. Protein: CASIPGLAGDNEQFF.

V and J are TRBV5-3 and TRBJ1-1, with D maybe TRBD1 (5 bases). TRBV5-3 is treated as an ORF (open reading frame) with a function not yet certain. This CDR3 has 17 amino acids. Between the trimmed V and J ends, which lost 3 bases and 4 bases, there was a span of 22 bases. The CDR3 here is CARSSIYLLWGGTEAFF. The DNA for the CDR3 is TGTGCCAGAAGCTCGATCTATTTATTATGGGGGGGCACTGAAGCTTTCTTT.

The chain uses TRBV7-9 and TRBJ2-2; possible D gene TRBD2, 5 bases. Trimming shortened V by 7 bases and J by 4 bases, and 22 bases separated the two germline ends. Germline CDR1 SEHNR, CDR2 FQNEAQ (reference sequence). The CDR3 sequence is 17 residues long. CDR3 in DNA: TGTGCCAGCACTACCCCTCGAGGGCGACGATCCACCGGGGAGCTGTTTTTT. Encoded protein: CASTTPRGRRSTGELFF.

The chain uses TRBV5-1 and TRBJ1-1, with D possibly being TRBD1 (5 bases). CDR3 size: 17 residues. CDR1 is SGHRS and CDR2 is YFSETQ in the germline V gene. V lost 4 bases and J lost 2, with 21 bases in between. The CDR3 DNA follows: TGCGCCAGCAGCAAGACTCCCGAGGGGACCGGAAACACTGAAGCTTTCTTT. As protein: CASSKTPEGTGNTEAFF.

This chain links TRBV24-1 with TRBJ2-5; 7 nucleotides line up with TRBD2. The V gene end was trimmed by 7 bases and the J gene end by 3 bases; junction bases not matched to a gene: 10. CDR1 KGHDR and CDR2 SFDVKD come from the germline V gene. This CDR3 is built from 15 residues. CDR3 nucleotides: TGTGCCACCAGCCCTGGGACTAAACTAAAAGAGACCCAGTACTTC. Amino acid sequence: CATSPGTKLKETQYF.

The rearrangement links TRBV7-9 to TRBJ1-6, with D maybe TRBD1 (5 bases). V was trimmed by 5 bases and J by 7 bases, leaving 15 bases between them. The CDR3 has 15 residues. The germline V gene has CDR1 SEHNR and CDR2 FQNEAQ (reference sequence). DNA of the CDR3: TGTGCCAGCAGCGAGGTGGGGGGGATGAATTCACCCCTCCACTTT. The encoded protein is CASSEVGGMNSPLHF.

This clone has just a few counts. In nucleotides, the CDR3 is TGTGCCAGCACGAGGGGAGGGGATACGCAGTATTTT. It translates to CASTRGGDTQYF. This rearrangement joins TRBV28 to TRBJ2-3, with 7 bases fitting TRBD2. Germline CDR1 MDHEN, CDR2 SYDVKM. J gave up 6 bases and V 7 bases, and 4 bases lay outside the gene matches. CDR3 length equals 12 residues.

CDR3 bases: TGTGCCAGCACCCTCCAAGAGACCCAGTACTTC. This encodes CASTLQETQYF. This sequence joins TRBV7-9 and TRBJ2-5; D gene uncertain. Trimming took 7 bases from V and 1 from J, leaving 4 bases between them. Germline V gene lookup returns CDR1 SEHNR and CDR2 FQNEAQ (reference sequence). This CDR3 has 11 residues.

The rearrangement joins TRBV28 to TRBJ1-1, with no clear D. Trimming removed 6 bases at V and 8 bases at J, with 16 bases between. Germline values: CDR1 MDHEN, CDR2 SYDVKM. The CDR3 spans 13 residues. CDR3 residues: CASRPAQAREAFF. CDR3 DNA: TGTGCCAGCAGGCCCGCTCAGGCCCGAGAAGCTTTCTTT.

This clone was observed a single time. The rearrangement joins TRBV6-5 to TRBJ1-2, with 7 positions matching TRBD1. Trimming removed 8 bases from V and 3 bases from J; junction bases left unmatched: 3. CDR3 length: 12 amino acids. Germline CDR1 MNHEY, CDR2 SVGAGI. The CDR3 sequence: CASGGTDYGYTF. The CDR3 nucleotides are TGTGCCAGCGGAGGGACAGACTATGGCTACACCTTC.

CDR3 nucleotide sequence: TGTGCCAGTAGTATTTTAGGAAACATTCAGTACTTC. The encoded protein is CASSILGNIQYF. The V and J genes are TRBV19 and TRBJ2-4; D is ambiguous. With 3 bases removed from V and 6 bases from J, the gap between germline ends came to 6 bases. CDR1 is LNHDA, CDR2 SQIVND, per germline (reference sequence). This CDR3 has 12 amino acids.

The chain combines TRBV5-1 with TRBJ2-7; unclear D gene. Trimming shortened V by 4 bases and J by 5 bases, and 13 bases separated the two germline ends. The CDR3 contains 13 residues. CDR1 and CDR2 (germline): SGHRS, YFSETQ. CDR3 nucleotides: TGCGCCAGCAGCAGTCAAGGGTTCGACGAGCAGTACTTC. It codes for CASSSQGFDEQYF.

As to this clone: A read error is possible here, since a much larger clone lies one base away. The V call is TRBV6-6, the J call TRBJ1-2; no reliable D call. Germline V gives CDR1 MNHNY, CDR2 SVGAGI (reference sequence). The CDR3 sequence is 11 residues long. V lost 6 bases, J lost 0 bases, and 2 bases lay in between. The CDR3 DNA reads as TGTGCCAGCAGCTCTAACTATGGCTACACCTTC. Amino acid sequence: CASSSNYGYTF.

This clone has just a few counts. The chain has TRBV5-6 and TRBJ1-2; D is undetermined. With 2 bases removed from V and 13 bases from J, the gap between germline ends came to 18 bases. Germline V lookup: CDR1 SGHDT, CDR2 YYEEEE. This CDR3 spans 13 amino acids. CDR3 region: CASSFSTQDAPTF. For the CDR3, the DNA is TGTGCCAGCAGCTTTTCTACGCAGGACGCTCCCACCTTC.

V is TRBV7-9 and J is TRBJ1-1, with 8 bases identical to TRBD1. Looked up from germline, CDR1 is SEHNR and CDR2 is FQNEAQ (reference sequence). The ends lost 3 bases at V and 4 bases at J; junction bases unmatched: 1. The CDR3 length is 13 residues. The CDR3 nucleotides read TGTGCCAGCAGCTTTGGGACAGGCACTGAAGCTTTCTTT. It yields the protein CASSFGTGTEAFF.